This T cell receptor beta chain was identified in a study of regulatory T cells in long-lasting Graves disease (dated by TCRdb to about 2021). Some background on the complete study: Antithyroid drugs had been taken for less than 3 months by newly diagnosed Graves' disease patients. Patients with persistent Graves' disease were compared with patients with newly diagnosed Graves' disease using TCR sequencing and RNA sequencing of peripheral blood. The study took place in China and was registered as a clinical trial. A total of about 33 samples were covered by TCR sequencing, comprising some 13 persistent and about 20 newly diagnosed Graves' disease patients.

The sample's time point, from its label and the paper: newly diagnosed GD, antithyroid drugs for less than 3 months. For both TCR sequencing and RNA sequencing, RNA was extracted from PBMCs in TRIzol. The diagnosis of Graves' disease followed American Thyroid Association guidelines. Patients were recruited from an endocrinology department in Xi'an, China. From each patient, about 9 milliliters of peripheral blood was collected into an EDTA anticoagulant tube. Ficoll Paque Plus density gradient separation was used to isolate PBMCs, and no further T cell sorting was performed. RNA quality was checked with an Agilent 2100 Bioanalyzer and agarose gel, and concentration with a NanoDrop 2000. The sample holds many counts of this clonotype. It has no known antigen specificity. No base qualities exist here, and no much larger clone lies one base off it. The CDR3 holds 16 amino acids from the cysteine to the phenylalanine. Only the CDR3 DNA stays, 48 bases, in frame from base 1. Trimming at the junction amounts to 11 bases on V and 4 bases on J, and the germline ends lie 25 bases apart. CDR1 and CDR2 are drawn from the germline V gene: SGHTA, FQGNSA.

The receptor library was made with multiplex PCR. This sample was sequenced with an Illumina HiSeq 4000. iRepertoire HTBI primers and Arm-PCR amplification of CDR3 regions were used to construct TCR beta libraries. Before sequencing, the PCR products underwent gel purification. Under the source paper's analysis protocol: Gene usage analysis of CDR3 amino acid clonotypes relied on the 60 to 65 TRBV and about 15 TRBJ segments identified across samples. COPE and FqMerger were used to merge filtered high-quality paired reads into contigs. Contigs were aligned with BLAST to IMGT TRBV, TRBD and TRBJ reference genes, and CDR3 was defined per IMGT. Any clonotype with a frequency above 0.1% was counted as a highly expanded clone. Shannon entropy served as the measure of repertoire diversity, while the Gini coefficient captured V-J evenness. Public clonotypes were defined as clonotypes shared by more than one individual. Through fastp at Q25 and MiXCR, TCRdb rebuilt clones from the public reads, retaining in-frame beta chains. For every CDR3 protein sequence, its rows merge into one entry that carries the most common genes and DNA. TCRdb, not the authors, supplied the V and J calls. This sample gives some 370,000 distinct CDR3 sequences in total; around 11% of them show up just once. 18% of the sample is held by the ten biggest clonotypes.

Study-level results and caveats: Only the TCR beta chain was sequenced and analyzed. TRBV28, TRBJ1-2 and TRBJ2-5 were preferentially used in persistent disease, while TRBV20-1 and TRBJ2-1 were favored in newly diagnosed disease. As a limitation, the authors acknowledged that the small sample size may reduce accuracy. Only peripheral blood was studied, because thyroid tissue, the primary lesion, was inaccessible. Patients with persistent disease shared more public clonotypes (approximately 2,500) than newly diagnosed patients did (approximately 970). Lower TCR Shannon entropy and fewer highly expanded clones were observed in persistent Graves' disease patients than in newly diagnosed patients, which suggested clonal expansion.

These data were also filed under a second study, of T cells in Graves' hyperthyroidism and ophthalmopathy. The second publication reports: Stable Graves' hyperthyroidism was defined as the absence of progression to ophthalmopathy over 18 months of follow-up. The hyperthyroidism patients were between 18 and 65 years old and newly diagnosed, with a disease duration of less than 2 months. Any patient with an uncontrolled infection, another autoimmune disease, pregnancy or lactation was excluded. Clinical symptoms, serum thyroxine and TRAb, thyroid ultrasound, and orbital computed tomography formed the basis for the diagnoses. A first-round RT-PCR of the TCR CDR3 used the HTBI primer set with the Qiagen OneStep RT-PCR kit. Most expanded thyroid clonotypes (frequency above 0.001) were also found in blood, which suggests that blood repertoires may mirror thyroid immune responses. In cross-validation, a model built on a 13 V-J signature told ophthalmopathy apart from stable hyperthyroidism with approximately 90% sensitivity and 81% to 82% specificity, and in testing the same model reached 80%/75%. During validation, the model predicted progression to ophthalmopathy a median of approximately 6 months ahead of onset, with just under 71% sensitivity and 72.22% specificity. To identify distinguishing TCR V-J signatures, a discovery cohort of around 100 patients was used, comprising some 45 with Graves' ophthalmopathy and under 60 with stable Graves' hyperthyroidism. An independent validation cohort of under 20 hyperthyroidism patients and about 16 patients who later progressed to ophthalmopathy tested prospective prediction of ophthalmopathy. The roughly 91 discovery patients were randomly split 7:3 into training and test sets. In addition, the study compared T-cell repertoires in thyroid tissue and in blood from a handful of Graves' hyperthyroidism patients. Following sampling, methimazole starting at 30 mg daily was given to hyperthyroidism patients, and high-dose intravenous methylprednisolone was given to ophthalmopathy patients. Libraries were constructed in a second round of multiplex PCR, after which size selection and purification were performed. The libraries were sequenced on an Illumina HiSeq2000 using paired-end 100 bp reads. Raw data were processed with SOAPnuke, discarding reads with adapters, uncalled bases, mean Phred below 15, or no exact constant-primer or identifier match. COPE v1.2.5 was used to merge high-quality paired reads, and clonotypes were defined as unique nucleotide sequences. MiTCR v1.1 was used to align the clonotypes against IMGT TRBV, TRBD and TRBJ reference segments. The analysis was restricted to V-J combinations with a frequency above 0.0001, which together covered 99.2% of the repertoires. The TCS score was defined as the ratio of F50 (clonal expansion) to E x V (chaos), calculated using BLOSUM62-based TCRdist between CDR3 peptides within each V-J. Welch's t-statistics and random forest reduced several hundred V-J features to under 15, which were used in a naive Bayes classifier (R e1071). Sample size was not statistically predetermined, and blinding of investigators to group allocation was not performed. The paper reports TCR Vbeta CDR3 sequencing of 130 to 150 peripheral blood samples: some 44 ophthalmopathy, about 75 hyperthyroidism and 17 progressor patients.

This TCR came from a woman aged 18-30 years with Graves disease. Donor details come from another sample of the same person, matched by shared clones. Source: peripheral blood mononuclear cells (PBMCs), taken at new diagnosis, from a patient treated with antithyroid drugs. The chain is assembled from TRBV7-2 and TRBJ2-3; the best D guess is TRBD1, with 6 bases matching. CDR3 loop: CARHSGARVSPDTQYF. The nucleotides read TGTGCCCGCCACTCAGGGGCCCGGGTCTCGCCAGATACGCAGTATTTT.